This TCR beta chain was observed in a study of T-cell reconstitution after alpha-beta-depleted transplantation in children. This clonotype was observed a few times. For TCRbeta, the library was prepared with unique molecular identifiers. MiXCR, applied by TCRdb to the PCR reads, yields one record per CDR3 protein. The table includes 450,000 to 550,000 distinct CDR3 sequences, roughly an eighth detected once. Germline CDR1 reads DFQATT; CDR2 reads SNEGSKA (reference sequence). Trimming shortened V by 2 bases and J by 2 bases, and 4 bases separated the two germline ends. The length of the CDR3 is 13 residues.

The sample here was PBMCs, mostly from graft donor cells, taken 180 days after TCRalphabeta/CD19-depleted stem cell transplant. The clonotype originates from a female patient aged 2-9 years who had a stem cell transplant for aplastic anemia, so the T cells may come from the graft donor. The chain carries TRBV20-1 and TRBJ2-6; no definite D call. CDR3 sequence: CSARKPGANVLTF. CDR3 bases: TGCAGTGCTAGAAAGCCTGGGGCCAACGTCCTGACTTTC.